This T cell receptor (beta chain) emerged from a study of cytomegalovirus exposure and HLA in healthy donors. Points from the study as a whole: A later analysis found common viral pathogens apparently linked to several of the most significant clusters. It was taken for granted in presence/absence analyses that sequencing depth across donors was roughly uniform.

With regard to this clone: Its target is unknown.

The PCR had 60 Vbeta and 13 Jbeta primers. Profiled with immunoSEQ multiplex PCR; TCRdb holds only in-frame clones, not every one. The sample records about 120,000 clones, 73% being singletons. The receptor was derived from a woman aged 30 to 39 in good health and CMV-seronegative. Sequenced sample: PBMCs.

The CDR3: CASSLILNTEAFF. Here the CDR3 DNA reads TGCGCCAGCAGCTTGATCCTTAACACTGAAGCTTTCTTT. V and J are TRBV5-1 and TRBJ1-1; D unclear. Germline CDR1 is SGHRS and CDR2 is YFSETQ. The CDR3 length is 13 residues. V lost 1 base and J lost 2, with 6 bases in between.